Listed below are T cell receptor beta chains from one sample, sequenced in a study of cytomegalovirus exposure and HLA in healthy donors. The data were produced by immunoSEQ multiplex PCR, yet TCRdb's version contains in-frame clones alone and is incomplete. The sample gives some 130,000 clones, approximately 85% of which show up once; about 7% is in the top ten. The sequencing input was PBMCs. These receptors all come from a woman between 25 and 40 years old in good health and CMV-seropositive. The CDR3 runs from the conserved cysteine through the conserved F or W. Each record gives: V gene, clone size, J gene, CDR3 protein. The size entry is marked missing in some rows and otherwise reads once, few, many or a size class.

v_call: TRBV6-1
clone_size: NA
j_call: TRBJ1-4
cdr3_aa: CASSEAGVGEKLFF

v_call: TRBV5-4
clone_size: NA
j_call: TRBJ2-1
cdr3_aa: CASSATGAGTSGVPEQFF

v_call: TRBV11-1
clone_size: NA
j_call: TRBJ2-7
cdr3_aa: CASSWRGKREQYF

v_call: TRBV18
clone_size: once
j_call: TRBJ1-5
cdr3_aa: CASSSQGSNQPQHF

v_call: TRBV28
clone_size: NA
j_call: TRBJ1-5
cdr3_aa: CASRTTGGGGNQPQHF

v_call: TRBV6-5
clone_size: NA
j_call: TRBJ2-3
cdr3_aa: CASSLLGRNPDTQYF

v_call: TRBV7-9
clone_size: NA
j_call: TRBJ2-1
cdr3_aa: CASSLGQIYNEQFF

v_call: TRBV7-9
clone_size: NA
j_call: TRBJ1-4
cdr3_aa: CASSSGQGPNEKLFF

v_call: TRBV27
clone_size: NA
j_call: TRBJ2-5
cdr3_aa: CASSKNSEAKETQYF

v_call: TRBV30
clone_size: NA
j_call: TRBJ1-5
cdr3_aa: CAWSLGASNQPQHF

v_call: TRBV6-1
clone_size: NA
j_call: TRBJ1-2
cdr3_aa: CASNLGDTGYTF

v_call: TRBV4-1
clone_size: NA
j_call: TRBJ1-6
cdr3_aa: CASSQGGIYNSPLHF

v_call: TRBV9
clone_size: NA
j_call: NA
cdr3_aa: CASSVGSARNEQFF

v_call: TRBV5-1
clone_size: NA
j_call: TRBJ2-1
cdr3_aa: CASSSLLAGGPLKEQFF

v_call: TRBV7-9
clone_size: NA
j_call: TRBJ2-7
cdr3_aa: CASSSSDEQYF

v_call: TRBV5-1
clone_size: NA
j_call: TRBJ1-1
cdr3_aa: CASSLWTGMEAFF

v_call: TRBV7-3
clone_size: few
j_call: TRBJ1-1
cdr3_aa: CASSSLDRGPTEAFF

v_call: TRBV27
clone_size: once
j_call: TRBJ2-7
cdr3_aa: CASSRAGLSYEQYF

v_call: TRBV27
clone_size: NA
j_call: TRBJ2-1
cdr3_aa: CASSARAGGRGEQFF

v_call: TRBV27
clone_size: NA
j_call: TRBJ2-3
cdr3_aa: CASRRAGGSDTQYF

v_call: TRBV27
clone_size: NA
j_call: TRBJ2-7
cdr3_aa: CASSFGSGGKYEQYF

v_call: TRBV5-1
clone_size: once
j_call: TRBJ1-6
cdr3_aa: CASSLETGQNSPLHF

v_call: TRBV10-1
clone_size: NA
j_call: TRBJ2-1
cdr3_aa: CASSPGGRGANEQFF

v_call: TRBV6-4
clone_size: NA
j_call: TRBJ1-1
cdr3_aa: CASSAQVGLLNTEAFF

v_call: TRBV2
clone_size: NA
j_call: TRBJ2-2
cdr3_aa: CASELAGAGGELFF

v_call: TRBV9
clone_size: NA
j_call: TRBJ2-3
cdr3_aa: CASSVAPRTGPADTQYF

v_call: TRBV7-3
clone_size: once
j_call: TRBJ2-1
cdr3_aa: CASSFGTSNNNEQFF

v_call: TRBV5-1
clone_size: NA
j_call: TRBJ1-2
cdr3_aa: CASSMMGQGGYTF

v_call: TRBV28
clone_size: NA
j_call: TRBJ2-1
cdr3_aa: CATLLAMTYNEQFF

v_call: TRBV7-9
clone_size: NA
j_call: TRBJ2-7
cdr3_aa: CASSPSGGSYEQYF

v_call: TRBV7-9
clone_size: NA
j_call: TRBJ2-2
cdr3_aa: CASSPGDSRAGELFF

v_call: TRBV18
clone_size: once
j_call: TRBJ2-1
cdr3_aa: CASSLLAGVYNEQFF

v_call: TRBV6-6
clone_size: NA
j_call: TRBJ2-1
cdr3_aa: CASSSWTGGYNEQFF

v_call: TRBV5-1
clone_size: NA
j_call: TRBJ2-1
cdr3_aa: CASSLVAGGRSSYNEQFF

v_call: TRBV11-2
clone_size: NA
j_call: TRBJ1-1
cdr3_aa: CASSSLSGTILQTEAFF

v_call: TRBV30
clone_size: NA
j_call: TRBJ1-1
cdr3_aa: CAWSGGGATEAFF

v_call: TRBV9
clone_size: once
j_call: TRBJ1-3
cdr3_aa: CASSGYGGSSGNTIYF

v_call: TRBV27
clone_size: NA
j_call: TRBJ2-7
cdr3_aa: CASRTGWPGNEQYF

v_call: TRBV6-1
clone_size: NA
j_call: TRBJ2-4
cdr3_aa: CASSEATWTGGSRDIQYF

v_call: TRBV19
clone_size: NA
j_call: TRBJ2-3
cdr3_aa: CASSMGLAEDTQYF

v_call: TRBV5-1
clone_size: NA
j_call: TRBJ2-5
cdr3_aa: CASSLARGGQETQYF

v_call: TRBV5-1
clone_size: NA
j_call: TRBJ1-1
cdr3_aa: CASSRQGAGTEAFF

v_call: TRBV28
clone_size: NA
j_call: TRBJ2-1
cdr3_aa: CASSFRLAGEGYEQFF

v_call: TRBV5-1
clone_size: NA
j_call: TRBJ1-1
cdr3_aa: CASSLDRVNTEAFF

v_call: TRBV7-9
clone_size: NA
j_call: TRBJ2-7
cdr3_aa: CASKPAESSYEQYF

v_call: TRBV7-2
clone_size: NA
j_call: TRBJ2-7
cdr3_aa: CASSFPPGTGNYEQYF